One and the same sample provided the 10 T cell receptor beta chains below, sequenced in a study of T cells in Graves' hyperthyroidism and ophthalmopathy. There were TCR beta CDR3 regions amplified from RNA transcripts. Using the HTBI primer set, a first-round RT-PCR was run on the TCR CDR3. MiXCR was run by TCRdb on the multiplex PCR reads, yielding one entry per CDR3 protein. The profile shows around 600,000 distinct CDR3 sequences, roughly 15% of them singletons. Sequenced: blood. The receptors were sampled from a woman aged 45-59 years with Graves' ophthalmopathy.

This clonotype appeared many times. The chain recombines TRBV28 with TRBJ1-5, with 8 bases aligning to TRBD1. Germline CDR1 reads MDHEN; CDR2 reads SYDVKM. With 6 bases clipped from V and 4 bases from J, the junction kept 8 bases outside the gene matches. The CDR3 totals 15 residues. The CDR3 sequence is CASSEETGANQPQHF. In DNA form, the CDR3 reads TGTGCCAGCAGCGAGGAGACAGGGGCGAATCAGCCCCAGCATTTT.

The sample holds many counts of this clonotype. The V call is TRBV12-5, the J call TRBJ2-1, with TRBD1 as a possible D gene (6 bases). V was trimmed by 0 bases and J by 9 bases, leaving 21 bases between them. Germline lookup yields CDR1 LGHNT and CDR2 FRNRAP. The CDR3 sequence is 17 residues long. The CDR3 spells CASGLVLGQDKGGEQFF. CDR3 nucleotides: TGTGCTAGTGGTTTGGTACTAGGGCAGGACAAAGGGGGTGAGCAGTTCTTC. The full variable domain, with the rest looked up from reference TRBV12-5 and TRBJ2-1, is DARVTQTPRHKVTEMGQEVTMRCQPILGHNTVFWYRQTMMQGLELLAYFRNRAPLDDSGMPKDRFSAEMPDATLATLKIQPSEPRDSAVYFCASGLVLGQDKGGEQFFGPGTRLTVL.

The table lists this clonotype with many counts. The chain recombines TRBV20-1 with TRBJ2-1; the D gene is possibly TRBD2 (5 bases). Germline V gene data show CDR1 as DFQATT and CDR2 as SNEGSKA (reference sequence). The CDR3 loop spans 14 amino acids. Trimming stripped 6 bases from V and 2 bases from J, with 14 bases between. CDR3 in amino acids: CSAHPSGTYNEQFF. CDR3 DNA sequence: TGCAGTGCCCACCCTTCCGGGACCTACAATGAGCAGTTCTTC.

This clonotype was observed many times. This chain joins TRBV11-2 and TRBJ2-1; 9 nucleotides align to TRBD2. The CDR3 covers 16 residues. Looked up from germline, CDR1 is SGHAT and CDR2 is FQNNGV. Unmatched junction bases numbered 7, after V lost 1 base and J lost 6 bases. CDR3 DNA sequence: TGTGCCAGCAGCTTAGGCGGGAGGGCCTATGGCAATGAGCAGTTCTTC. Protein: CASSLGGRAYGNEQFF.

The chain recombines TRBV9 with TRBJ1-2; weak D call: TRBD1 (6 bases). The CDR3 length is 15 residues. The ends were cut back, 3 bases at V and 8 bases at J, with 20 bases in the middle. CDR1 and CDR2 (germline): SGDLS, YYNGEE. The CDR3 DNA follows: TGTGCCAGCAGCGGGGTTGAGGACAGCCCTCGGGGCTACACCTTC. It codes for CASSGVEDSPRGYTF.

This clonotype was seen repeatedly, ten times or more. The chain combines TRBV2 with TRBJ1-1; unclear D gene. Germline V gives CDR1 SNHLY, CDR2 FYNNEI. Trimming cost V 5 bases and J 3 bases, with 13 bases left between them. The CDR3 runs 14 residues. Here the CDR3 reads CASSIRASDTEAFF. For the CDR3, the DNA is TGTGCCAGCAGTATTAGGGCCTCGGACACTGAAGCTTTCTTT. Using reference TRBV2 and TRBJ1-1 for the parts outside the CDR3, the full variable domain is EPEVTQTPSHQVTQMGQEVILRCVPISNHLYFYWYRQILGQKVEFLVSFYNNEISEKSEIFDDQFSVERPDGSNFTLKIRSTKLEDSAMYFCASSIRASDTEAFFGQGTRLTVV.

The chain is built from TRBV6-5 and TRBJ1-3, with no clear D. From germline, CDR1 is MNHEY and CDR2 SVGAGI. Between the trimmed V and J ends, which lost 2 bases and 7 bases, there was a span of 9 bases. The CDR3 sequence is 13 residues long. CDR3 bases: TGTGCCAGCAGTTACCCGGCCACTAACACCATATATTTT. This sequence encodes CASSYPATNTIYF.

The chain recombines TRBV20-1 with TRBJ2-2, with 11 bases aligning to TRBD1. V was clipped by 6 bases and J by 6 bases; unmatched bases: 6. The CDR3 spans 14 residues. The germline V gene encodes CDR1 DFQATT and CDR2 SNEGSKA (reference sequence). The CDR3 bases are TGCAGTGCCACCGGGACAGGGGGGTCCGGGGAGCTGTTTTTT. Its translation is CSATGTGGSGELFF.

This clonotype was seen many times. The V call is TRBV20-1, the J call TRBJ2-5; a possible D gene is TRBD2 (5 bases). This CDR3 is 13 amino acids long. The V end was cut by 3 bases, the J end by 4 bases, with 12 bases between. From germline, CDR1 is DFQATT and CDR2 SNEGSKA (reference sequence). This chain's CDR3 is CSARERVGETQYF. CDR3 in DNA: TGCAGTGCTAGGGAGAGGGTTGGAGAGACCCAGTACTTC.

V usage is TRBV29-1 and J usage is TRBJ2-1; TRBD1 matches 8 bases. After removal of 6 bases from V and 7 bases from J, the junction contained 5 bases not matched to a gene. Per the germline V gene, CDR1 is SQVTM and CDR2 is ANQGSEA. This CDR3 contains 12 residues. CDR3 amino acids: CSVRTGGNEQFF. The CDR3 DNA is TGCAGCGTACGCACAGGGGGAAATGAGCAGTTCTTC.